These 21 T cell receptor beta chains share one sample of origin, sequenced in a study of blood T cell repertoires in COVID-19. Here immunoSEQ multiplex PCR was the method, and the copy in TCRdb shows in-frame clones only, minus some. The table includes some 160,000 clones, under 90% detected once. The sequencing sample was made of PBMCs or T cells enriched from blood (not recorded which). Source of these receptors: a woman aged 45-65 years who had recovered from COVID-19.

The table lists this clone with a few counts. This chain uses TRBV27 with TRBJ2-1; 9 bases align to TRBD1. V was clipped by 5 bases and J by 8 bases; unmatched bases: 7. The germline V gene has CDR1 MNHEY and CDR2 SMNVEV (reference sequence). CDR3 length equals 14 residues. In nucleotides, the CDR3 is TGTGCCAGCAGTGTCTGGACAGGGGCCGATGAGCAGTTCTTC. Amino acids: CASSVWTGADEQFF.

The table lists this clone with a few counts. The junction shows a germline mismatch at one end, possibly a read error. The chain combines TRBV12-3 or TRBV12-4 with TRBJ1-2; 7 bases fit TRBD1. The CDR3 covers 13 residues. CDR3 loop: CASRLGTAYGYTF. The DNA for the CDR3 is TGTGCCAGCAGGTTAGGGACAGCCTATGGCTACACCTTC.

The rearrangement links TRBV14 to TRBJ2-5; weak D call: TRBD1 (6 bases). The V and J ends lost 5 bases and 4 bases respectively, with 14 bases between them. The CDR3 runs to 14 residues. The germline gives CDR1 SGHDN, CDR2 FVKESK. The DNA for the CDR3 is TGTGCCAGCAGCGGACAGCTTTACACAGAGACCCAGTACTTC. It encodes CASSGQLYTETQYF. The whole variable domain, remainder taken from reference TRBV14 and TRBJ2-5, is EAGVTQFPSHSVIEKGQTVTLRCDPISGHDNLYWYRRVMGKEIKFLLHFVKESKQDESGMPNNRFLAERTGGTYSTLKVQPAELEDSGVYFCASSGQLYTETQYFGPGTRLLVL.

This clone appeared many times. The V and J genes are TRBV19 and TRBJ2-1; 9 bases align to TRBD2. Germline CDR1 is LNHDA and CDR2 is SQIVND (reference sequence). This CDR3 comprises 15 residues. J lost 1 base, V lost 4 bases, and 2 bases had no gene match. The CDR3 DNA reads as TGTGCCAGTAGTAGCGGGGGGGCTTCCTACAATGAGCAGTTCTTC. It encodes CASSSGGASYNEQFF.

This chain connects TRBV28 to TRBJ1-5, with 8 bases identical to TRBD1. V lost 11 bases and J lost 7; bases outside the gene matches: 19. Germline CDR1 and CDR2: MDHEN and SYDVKM. This CDR3 is 16 amino acids long. CDR3 in amino acids: CALKDRAGSPGQPQHF. CDR3 DNA sequence: TGTGCCCTCAAGGACAGGGCTGGGTCCCCCGGGCAGCCCCAGCATTTT. The entire variable domain, with the rest obtained from reference TRBV28 and TRBJ1-5, is as follows: DVKVTQSSRYLVKRTGEKVFLECVQDMDHENMFWYRQDPGLGLRLIYFSYDVKMKEKGDIPEGYSVSREKKERFSLILESASTNQTSMYLCALKDRAGSPGQPQHFGDGTRLSIL.

The chain uses TRBV12-5 and TRBJ2-1; the D gene is possibly TRBD2 (5 bases). Trimming pared 2 bases from V and 2 bases from J, leaving 7 bases between. Germline V gene sequence: CDR1 LGHNT, CDR2 FRNRAP. CDR3 length: 14 residues. The CDR3 sequence is CASGLLGAYNEQFF. The CDR3 DNA is TGTGCTAGTGGTTTGCTCGGGGCCTACAATGAGCAGTTCTTC.

The chain is built from TRBV19 and TRBJ2-3; D is undetermined. This CDR3 contains 12 residues. The germline V and J ends were trimmed by 4 bases and 2 bases, with 4 bases remaining between them. The germline V gene encodes CDR1 LNHDA and CDR2 SQIVND (reference sequence). This chain's CDR3 is CASSKYTDTQYF. The CDR3 region has the DNA TGTGCCAGTAGTAAATACACAGATACGCAGTATTTT.

V is TRBV7-6 and J is TRBJ2-7; D is possibly TRBD2 (5 bases). The length of the CDR3 is 15 residues. Germline CDR1 is SGHVS and CDR2 is FNYEAQ. Trimming took 1 base from V and 0 from J, leaving 10 bases between them. The CDR3 sequence: CASSLERGSSYEQYF. Written as DNA, the CDR3 is TGTGCCAGCAGCTTAGAACGGGGAAGCTCCTACGAGCAGTACTTC. The full variable domain, rest sourced from reference TRBV7-6 and TRBJ2-7, is GAGVSQSPRYKVTKRGQDVALRCDPISGHVSLYWYRQALGQGPEFLTYFNYEAQQDKSGLPNDRFSAERPEGSISTLTIQRTEQRDSAMYRCASSLERGSSYEQYFGPGTRLTVT.

The CDR3 loop reads CASSPGGGSTDTQYF. The CDR3 DNA sequence: TGTGCCAGCAGTCCAGGGGGCGGGAGCACAGATACGCAGTATTTT. This chain connects TRBV28 to TRBJ2-3, with 8 bases fitting TRBD1. V was clipped by 5 bases and J by 0 bases; unmatched bases: 4. Germline values: CDR1 MDHEN, CDR2 SYDVKM. CDR3 length: 15 amino acids.

V and J are TRBV5-6 and TRBJ2-3; D remains ambiguous. The CDR3 is 12 amino acids. With 3 bases removed from V and 7 bases from J, the gap between germline ends came to 9 bases. Germline CDR1 is SGHDT and CDR2 is YYEEEE. CDR3 bases: TGTGCCAGCAGCTCCAACACGAATACGCAGTATTTT. Its protein is CASSSNTNTQYF.

The chain couples TRBV20-1 to TRBJ2-1; 11 nucleotides match TRBD2. The CDR3 spans 16 residues. J lost 5 bases, V lost 3 bases, and 9 bases had no gene match. Per germline, CDR1 DFQATT and CDR2 SNEGSKA (reference sequence). CDR3 amino acids: CSASLLAGGLNNEQFF. Written as DNA, the CDR3 is TGCAGTGCTAGTTTGCTAGCGGGAGGATTAAACAATGAGCAGTTCTTC.

This chain connects TRBV6-5 to TRBJ2-7; TRBD1 is a possible D gene (5 bases). This CDR3 has 13 amino acids. With 2 bases removed from V and 6 bases from J, the gap between germline ends came to 11 bases. CDR1 is MNHEY, CDR2 SVGAGI, per germline. CDR3 sequence (DNA): TGTGCCAGCAGTTACACCCGGACACCCGAGCAGTACTTC. This sequence encodes CASSYTRTPEQYF.

V and J are TRBV20-1 and TRBJ2-5; D may be TRBD1 (5 bases). The CDR3 sequence is 11 residues long. Germline lookup yields CDR1 DFQATT and CDR2 SNEGSKA (reference sequence). V was clipped by 3 bases and J by 7 bases, with 9 bases between them. In DNA form, the CDR3 reads TGCAGTGCTAGGACAGTCGGGACCCAGTACTTC. It specifies CSARTVGTQYF.

The rearrangement uses TRBV28 and TRBJ1-2, with no clear D. This CDR3 has 15 residues. V dropped 2 bases and J dropped 4 bases, with 14 bases sitting between them. CDR1 and CDR2 (germline): MDHEN, SYDVKM. Written as DNA, the CDR3 is TGTGCCAGCAGTTTAGATGGCTCGATATTCTATGGCTACACCTTC. Its protein product is CASSLDGSIFYGYTF.

The chain joins TRBV3-1 (or the pseudogene TRBV3-2) to TRBJ1-5, with 9 bases identical to TRBD1. With 1 base clipped from V and 5 bases from J, the junction kept 6 bases outside the gene matches. Germline assignment: CDR1 LGHDT and CDR2 YNNKEL (reference sequence). The CDR3 runs to 16 residues. The CDR3 loop is CASSQAPGQGDQPQHF. CDR3 in DNA: TGTGCCAGCAGCCAAGCCCCGGGACAGGGTGATCAGCCCCAGCATTTT.

This clone has just a few counts. The J gene is TRBJ1-3, the V gene TRBV4-3; D perhaps matches TRBD1 (5 bases). CDR1 is LGHNA, CDR2 YSLEER, per germline. The V gene lost 0 bases and the J gene lost 2 bases, with 11 bases spanning the gap. The CDR3 loop spans 16 amino acids. The CDR3: CASSQDGGVTGNTIYF. CDR3 bases: TGCGCCAGCAGCCAAGATGGGGGGGTTACTGGAAACACCATATATTTT.

About this clone itself: Different DNA sequences within this sample yield the same CDR3. The V gene is TRBV18, the J gene TRBJ2-6; D might be TRBD2 (5 bases). CDR3 length: 15 amino acids. The ends were cut back, 1 base at V and 2 bases at J, with 6 bases in the middle. Germline lookup yields CDR1 KGHSH and CDR2 LQKENI. This chain's CDR3 is CASSPQGAGANVLTF. For the CDR3, the DNA is TGTGCCAGCTCACCACAGGGAGCTGGGGCCAACGTCCTGACTTTC.

The gene calls are TRBV4-2 and TRBJ2-3, with 11 bases fitting TRBD2. From germline, CDR1 is LGHNA and CDR2 YNFKEQ. This CDR3 is built from 17 residues. V was clipped by 1 base and J by 2 bases; unmatched bases: 5. As DNA, the CDR3 is TGTGCCAGCAGCCAAGTTCTAGCGGGGGGCCACACAGATACGCAGTATTTT. Amino acids: CASSQVLAGGHTDTQYF.

The rearrangement uses TRBV5-1 and TRBJ2-5, with D possibly being TRBD1 (5 bases). The germline V and J ends were trimmed by 0 bases and 2 bases, with 14 bases remaining between them. The germline V gene encodes CDR1 SGHRS and CDR2 YFSETQ. CDR3 size: 16 residues. As DNA, the CDR3 is TGCGCCAGCAGCTTGGAGGGTGGGGCCAGGCAAGAGACCCAGTACTTC. This sequence encodes CASSLEGGARQETQYF.

The J gene is TRBJ2-6, the V gene TRBV5-1, with D tentatively TRBD2 (5 bases). The CDR3 is 15 amino acids. V shed 2 bases and J shed 0 bases, with 6 bases lying between them. CDR1 is SGHRS, CDR2 YFSETQ, per germline. CDR3 sequence reads: CASSLGGSGANVLTF. CDR3 DNA: TGCGCCAGCAGCTTAGGAGGCTCTGGGGCCAACGTCCTGACTTTC. The full variable domain, its missing parts supplied by reference TRBV5-1 and TRBJ2-6, is KAGVTQTPRYLIKTRGQQVTLSCSPISGHRSVSWYQQTPGQGLQFLFEYFSETQRNKGNFPGRFSGRQFSNSRSEMNVSTLELGDSALYLCASSLGGSGANVLTFGAGSRLTVL.

The chain employs TRBV7-2 and TRBJ2-4, with D tentatively TRBD2 (6 bases). V was shortened by 4 bases and J by 10 bases, with 17 bases between the two germline ends. Germline CDR1 SGHTA, CDR2 FQGNSA. The length of the CDR3 is 14 residues. For the CDR3, the DNA is TGTGCCAGCAGCTACGGGGGTCTTGGTCCTATTCAGTACTTC. This encodes CASSYGGLGPIQYF.